Included here is one T cell receptor beta chain sequence, with context. Its antigen is undetermined. This may arise from a read error, as a much more abundant clone is one base away. The sample originates from a study of T-cell memory formation after mild COVID-19. Study summary: Each donor largely had its own TCR clusters.

TCRdb re-analysed the 5' RACE reads in MiXCR, keeping a single row per CDR3 protein. The table shows roughly 13,000 distinct CDR3 sequences, with 14% occurring only once. Study findings and constraints: In pre-infection memory, a portion of responding clones appeared, which suggested that cross-reactive memory joined.

Germline values: CDR1 SEHNR, CDR2 FQNEAQ (reference sequence). The CDR3 is made up of 13 amino acids. Trimming cost V 1 base and J 11 bases, with 14 bases left between them. The source is a man in his late teens or twenties who had mild COVID-19 (a few samples of this study predate the infection). Cell type and time point are not known. V usage is TRBV7-9 and J usage is TRBJ1-1; no clear D. Sequencing was done on a sample of PBMCs or a T cell subset sorted from them (not recorded which). Here the CDR3 DNA reads TGTGCCAGCAGCTTAGTAACCAGTCAGAGGGCTTTCTTT. It codes for CASSLVTSQRAFF.